This T cell receptor beta chain is from a study of cytomegalovirus exposure and HLA in healthy donors. Overall study context: Approximately 180 million T cells yielded under 130 million unique TCR beta sequences in earlier analysis.

CDR1 and CDR2 (germline): MDHEN, SYDVKM. V was trimmed by 4 bases and J by 0 bases, leaving 22 bases between them. This CDR3 contains 19 residues. On this clone itself: Its antigen is not identified.

Notes on the study in general: Earlier analysis yielded a pattern in which most TCR beta V segments were productive about 90% or about 30% of the time.

In the PCR, 60 Vbeta and 13 Jbeta primers were used. Some clones are missing from TCRdb's copy, which holds only in-frame ones; the method was immunoSEQ multiplex PCR. The sample has about 300,000 clones, approximately 90% seen once. The sequencing sample was made of PBMCs. The rearrangement uses TRBV28 and TRBJ1-5, with D possibly being TRBD1 (5 bases). The receptor's source is a man between 40 and 49 years old in good health and CMV-seropositive. This CDR3 reads CASSSAGQGILYSNQPQHF. CDR3 nucleotides: TGTGCCAGCAGTTCCGCTGGCCAGGGTATCTTGTATAGCAATCAGCCCCAGCATTTT.